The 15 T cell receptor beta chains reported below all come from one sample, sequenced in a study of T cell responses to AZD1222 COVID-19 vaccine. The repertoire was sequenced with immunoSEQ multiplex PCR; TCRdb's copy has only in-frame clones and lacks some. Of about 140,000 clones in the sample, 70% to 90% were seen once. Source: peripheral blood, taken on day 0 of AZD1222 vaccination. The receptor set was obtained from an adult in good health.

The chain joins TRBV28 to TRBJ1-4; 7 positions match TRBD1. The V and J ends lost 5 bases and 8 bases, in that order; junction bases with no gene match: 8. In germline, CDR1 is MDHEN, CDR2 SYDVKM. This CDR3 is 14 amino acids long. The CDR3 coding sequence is TGTGCCAGCAGTGAACAGGGGTTGAGGGAAAAACTGTTTTTT. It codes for CASSEQGLREKLFF. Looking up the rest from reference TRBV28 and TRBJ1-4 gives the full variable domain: DVKVTQSSRYLVKRTGEKVFLECVQDMDHENMFWYRQDPGLGLRLIYFSYDVKMKEKGDIPEGYSVSREKKERFSLILESASTNQTSMYLCASSEQGLREKLFFGSGTQLSVL.

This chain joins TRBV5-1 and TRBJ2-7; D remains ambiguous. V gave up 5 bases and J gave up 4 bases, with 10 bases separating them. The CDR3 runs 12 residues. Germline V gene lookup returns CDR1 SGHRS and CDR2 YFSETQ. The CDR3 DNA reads TGCGCCAGCAGTGACATCTTATACGAGCAGTACTTC. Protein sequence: CASSDILYEQYF.

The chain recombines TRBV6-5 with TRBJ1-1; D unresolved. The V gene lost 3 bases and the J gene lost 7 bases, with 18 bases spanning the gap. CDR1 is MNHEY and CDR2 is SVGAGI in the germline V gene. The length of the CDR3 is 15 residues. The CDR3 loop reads CASSYSRHGQSEAFF. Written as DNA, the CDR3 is TGTGCCAGCAGTTATTCGAGACATGGCCAGAGTGAAGCTTTCTTT.

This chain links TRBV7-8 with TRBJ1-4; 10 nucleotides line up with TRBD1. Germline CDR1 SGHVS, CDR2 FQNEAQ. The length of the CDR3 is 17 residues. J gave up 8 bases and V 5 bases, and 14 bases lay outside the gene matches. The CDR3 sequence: CASSAIGTGERREKLFF. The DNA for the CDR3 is TGTGCCAGCAGCGCGATCGGGACAGGGGAACGACGGGAAAAACTGTTTTTT.

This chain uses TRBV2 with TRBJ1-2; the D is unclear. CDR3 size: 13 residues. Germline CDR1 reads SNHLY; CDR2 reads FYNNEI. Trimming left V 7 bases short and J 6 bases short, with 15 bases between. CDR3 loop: CASTSSTVNGYTF. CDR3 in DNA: TGTGCCAGCACCAGCAGTACAGTAAATGGCTACACCTTC.

CDR3 in amino acids: CASSGAGPGYTF. In DNA form, the CDR3 reads TGTGCCAGCAGCGGTGCAGGCCCCGGCTACACCTTC. The J gene is TRBJ1-2, the V gene TRBV4-2; no definite D call. From germline, CDR1 is LGHNA and CDR2 YNFKEQ. The germline V and J ends were trimmed by 5 bases and 8 bases, with 12 bases remaining between them. This CDR3 comprises 12 residues.

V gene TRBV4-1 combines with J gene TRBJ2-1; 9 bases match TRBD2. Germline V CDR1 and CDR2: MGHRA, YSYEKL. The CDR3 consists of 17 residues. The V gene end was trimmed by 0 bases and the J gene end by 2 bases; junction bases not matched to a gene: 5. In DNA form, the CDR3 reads TGCGCCAGCAGCCAAGAGCGACTAGCGGTGGCCTACAATGAGCAGTTCTTC. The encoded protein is CASSQERLAVAYNEQFF.

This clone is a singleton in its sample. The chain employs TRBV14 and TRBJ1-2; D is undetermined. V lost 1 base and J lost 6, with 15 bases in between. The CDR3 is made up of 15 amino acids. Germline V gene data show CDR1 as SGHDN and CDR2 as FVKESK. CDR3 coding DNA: TGTGCCAGCAGCCAAGTAACTCTCCCAGAACATGGCTACACCTTC. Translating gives CASSQVTLPEHGYTF.

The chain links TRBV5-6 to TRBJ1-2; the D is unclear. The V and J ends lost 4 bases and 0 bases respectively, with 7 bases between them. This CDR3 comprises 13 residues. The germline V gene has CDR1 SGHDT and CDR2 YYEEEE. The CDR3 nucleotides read TGTGCCAGCAGCGTATCCCCTAACTATGGCTACACCTTC. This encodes CASSVSPNYGYTF.

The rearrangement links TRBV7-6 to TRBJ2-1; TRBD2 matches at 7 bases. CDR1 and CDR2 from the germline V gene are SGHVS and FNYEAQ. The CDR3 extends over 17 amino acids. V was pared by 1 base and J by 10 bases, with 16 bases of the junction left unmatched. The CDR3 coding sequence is TGTGCCAGCAGCTTAGACCGGGACTACCACTCTCTAGCAGAGCAGTTCTTC. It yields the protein CASSLDRDYHSLAEQFF.

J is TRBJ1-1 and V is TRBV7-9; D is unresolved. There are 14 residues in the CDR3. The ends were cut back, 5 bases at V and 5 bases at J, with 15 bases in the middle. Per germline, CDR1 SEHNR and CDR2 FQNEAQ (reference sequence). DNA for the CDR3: TGTGCCAGCAGCCCCGAAAGGGTTGTAACTGAAGCTTTCTTT. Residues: CASSPERVVTEAFF.

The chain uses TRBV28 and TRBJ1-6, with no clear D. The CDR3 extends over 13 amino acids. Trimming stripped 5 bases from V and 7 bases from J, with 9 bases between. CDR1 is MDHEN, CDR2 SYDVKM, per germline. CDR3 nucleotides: TGTGCCAGCAGTACTTCACCGAATTCACCCCTCCACTTT. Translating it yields CASSTSPNSPLHF.

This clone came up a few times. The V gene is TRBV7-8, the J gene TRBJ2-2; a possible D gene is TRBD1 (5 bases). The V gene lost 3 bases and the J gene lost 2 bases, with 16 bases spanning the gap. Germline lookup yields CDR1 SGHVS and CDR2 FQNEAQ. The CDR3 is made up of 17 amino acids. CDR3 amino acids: CASSFGAGALNTGELFF. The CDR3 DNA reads TGTGCCAGCAGCTTTGGCGCTGGGGCGCTTAACACCGGGGAGCTGTTTTTT.

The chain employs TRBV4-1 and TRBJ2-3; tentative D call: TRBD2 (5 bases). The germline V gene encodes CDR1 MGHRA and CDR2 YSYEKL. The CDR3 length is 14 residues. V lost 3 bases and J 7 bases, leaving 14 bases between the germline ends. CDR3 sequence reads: CASSQGVPSNTQYF. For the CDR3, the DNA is TGCGCCAGCAGCCAGGGAGTACCTTCCAATACGCAGTATTTT.

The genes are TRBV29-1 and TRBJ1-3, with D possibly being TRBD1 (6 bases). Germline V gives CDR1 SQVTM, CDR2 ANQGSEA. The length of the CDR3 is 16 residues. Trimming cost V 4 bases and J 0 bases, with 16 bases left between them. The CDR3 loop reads CSVVSVSGASGNTIYF. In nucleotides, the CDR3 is TGCAGCGTTGTGTCGGTTTCGGGGGCCTCTGGAAACACCATATATTTT.